Below, one T cell receptor beta chain is given with its context. In the study's own analysis: Nucleated cell number was recorded as an estimate derived from reference gene primer amplification. The table came from immunoSEQ multiplex PCR; TCRdb's copy has only in-frame clones and leaves some out. The V and J calls and the clone size are those of that table, but D and trimming were determined from the DNA. This table has about 100,000 clones, about 90% appearing once. The CDR3 extends over 15 amino acids. V was pared by 0 bases and J by 2 bases, with 3 bases of the junction left unmatched. From germline, CDR1 is SGHTS and CDR2 YDEGEE. The data are from a study of blood T cell repertoires in COVID-19. At the level of the study: The United States, Italy and Spain provided the acute and convalescent COVID-19 samples. The cDNA or gDNA used as material had been derived from T cells, B-cell-depleted T cells, or PBMCs.

The V gene is TRBV5-8, the J gene TRBJ2-5, with TRBD1 matching over 8 bases. The sample taken for sequencing was peripheral blood. This receptor was taken from a man in his fifties or sixties with acute or convalescent COVID-19. The CDR3 region has the DNA TGTGCCAGCAGCTTGGGGACAGGGTCGCAAGAGACCCAGTACTTC. Translation: CASSLGTGSQETQYF.